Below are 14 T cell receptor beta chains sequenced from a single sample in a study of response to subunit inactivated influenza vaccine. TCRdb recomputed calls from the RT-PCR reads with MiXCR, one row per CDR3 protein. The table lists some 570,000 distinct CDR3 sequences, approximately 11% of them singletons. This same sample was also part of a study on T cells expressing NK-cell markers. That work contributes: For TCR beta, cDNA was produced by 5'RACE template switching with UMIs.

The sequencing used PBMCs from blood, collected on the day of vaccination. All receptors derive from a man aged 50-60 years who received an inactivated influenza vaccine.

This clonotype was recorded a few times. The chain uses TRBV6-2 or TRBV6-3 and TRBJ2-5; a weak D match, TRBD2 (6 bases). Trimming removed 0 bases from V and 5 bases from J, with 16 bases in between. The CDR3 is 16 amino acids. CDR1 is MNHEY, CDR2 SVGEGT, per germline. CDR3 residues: CASSYSSAGFRETQYF. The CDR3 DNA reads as TGTGCCAGCAGTTACTCGTCGGCGGGATTTCGTGAGACCCAGTACTTC.

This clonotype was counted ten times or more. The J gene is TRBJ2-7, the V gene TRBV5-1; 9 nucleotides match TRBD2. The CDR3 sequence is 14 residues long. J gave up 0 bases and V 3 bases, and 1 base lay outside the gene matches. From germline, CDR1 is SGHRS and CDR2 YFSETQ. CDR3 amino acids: CASSSTSGSYEQYF. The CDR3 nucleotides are TGCGCCAGCAGCTCGACTAGCGGCTCCTACGAGCAGTACTTC.

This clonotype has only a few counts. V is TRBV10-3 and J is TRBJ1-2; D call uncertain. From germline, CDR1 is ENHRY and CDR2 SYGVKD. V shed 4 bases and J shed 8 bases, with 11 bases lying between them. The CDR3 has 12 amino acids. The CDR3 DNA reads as TGTGCCATCAGTGGCGCGGCGGGAGGCTACACCTTC. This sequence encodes CAISGAAGGYTF.

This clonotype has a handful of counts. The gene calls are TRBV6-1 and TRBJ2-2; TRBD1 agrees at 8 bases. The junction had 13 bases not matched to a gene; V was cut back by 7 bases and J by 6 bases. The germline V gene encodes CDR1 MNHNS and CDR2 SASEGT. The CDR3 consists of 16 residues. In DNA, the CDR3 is TGTGCCAGCATTGGTAATGGACAGGGTAGCGCCGGGGAGCTGTTTTTT. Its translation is CASIGNGQGSAGELFF.

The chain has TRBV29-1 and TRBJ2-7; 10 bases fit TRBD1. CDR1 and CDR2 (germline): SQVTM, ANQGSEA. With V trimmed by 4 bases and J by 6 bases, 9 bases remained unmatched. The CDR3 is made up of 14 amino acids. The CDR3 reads CSVVPGQGRREQYF. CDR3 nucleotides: TGCAGCGTTGTCCCGGGACAGGGGCGGCGCGAGCAGTACTTC.

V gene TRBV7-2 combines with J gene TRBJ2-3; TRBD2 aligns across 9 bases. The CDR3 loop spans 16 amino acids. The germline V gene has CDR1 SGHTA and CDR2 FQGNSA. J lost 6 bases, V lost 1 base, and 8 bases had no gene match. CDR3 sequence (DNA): TGTGCCAGCAGCTTAGGAGGCGGGGGGGCCGTGGATACGCAGTATTTT. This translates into CASSLGGGGAVDTQYF.

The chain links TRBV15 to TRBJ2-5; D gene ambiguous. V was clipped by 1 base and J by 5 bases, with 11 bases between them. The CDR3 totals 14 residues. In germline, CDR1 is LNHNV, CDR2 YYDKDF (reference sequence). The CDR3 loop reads CATSRAETRETQYF. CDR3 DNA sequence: TGTGCCACCAGCAGAGCAGAGACCAGGGAGACCCAGTACTTC. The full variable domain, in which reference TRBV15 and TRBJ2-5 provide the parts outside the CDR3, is DAMVIQNPRYQVTQFGKPVTLSCSQTLNHNVMYWYQQKSSQAPKLLFHYYDKDFNNEADTPDNFQSRRPNTSFCFLDIRSPGLGDTAMYLCATSRAETRETQYFGPGTRLLVL.

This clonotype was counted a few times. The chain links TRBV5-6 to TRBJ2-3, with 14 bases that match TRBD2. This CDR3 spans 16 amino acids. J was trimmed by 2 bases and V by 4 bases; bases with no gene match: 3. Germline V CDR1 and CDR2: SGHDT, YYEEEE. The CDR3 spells CASSATSGRDTDTQYF. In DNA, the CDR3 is TGTGCCAGCAGCGCGACTAGCGGGAGGGACACAGATACGCAGTATTTT.

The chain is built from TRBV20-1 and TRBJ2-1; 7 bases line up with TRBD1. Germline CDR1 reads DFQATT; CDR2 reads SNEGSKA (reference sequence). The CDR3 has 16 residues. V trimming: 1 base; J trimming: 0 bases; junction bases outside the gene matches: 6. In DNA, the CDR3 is TGCAGTGCTAGAGCGAGGGGGCGAATCTCCTACAATGAGCAGTTCTTC. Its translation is CSARARGRISYNEQFF.

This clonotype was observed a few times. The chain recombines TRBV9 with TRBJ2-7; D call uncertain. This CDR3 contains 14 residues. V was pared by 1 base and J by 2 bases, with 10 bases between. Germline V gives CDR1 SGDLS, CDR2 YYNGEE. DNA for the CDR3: TGTGCCAGCAGCGTAAGGAGTCAGCCCTACGAGCAGTACTTC. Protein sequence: CASSVRSQPYEQYF. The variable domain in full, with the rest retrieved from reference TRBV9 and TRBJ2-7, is DSGVTQTPKHLITATGQRVTLRCSPRSGDLSVYWYQQSLDQGLQFLIQYYNGEERAKGNILERFSAQQFPDLHSELNLSSLELGDSALYFCASSVRSQPYEQYFGPGTRLTVT.

The CDR3 region has the DNA TGTGCCAGCAGCTTAGAAGGTGGTGGAGAGACCCAGTACTTC. Translated, it gives CASSLEGGGETQYF. J is TRBJ2-5 and V is TRBV11-2; D not certain. The CDR3 totals 14 residues. Between the trimmed V and J ends, which lost 0 bases and 4 bases, there was a span of 9 bases. Germline V gene sequence: CDR1 SGHAT, CDR2 FQNNGV.

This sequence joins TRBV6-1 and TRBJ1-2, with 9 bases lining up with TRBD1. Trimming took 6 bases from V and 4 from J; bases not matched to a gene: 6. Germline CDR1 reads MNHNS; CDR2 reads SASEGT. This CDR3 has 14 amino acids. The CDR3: CASRQQGARYGYTF. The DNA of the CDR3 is TGTGCCAGCAGGCAACAGGGGGCCCGCTATGGCTACACCTTC.

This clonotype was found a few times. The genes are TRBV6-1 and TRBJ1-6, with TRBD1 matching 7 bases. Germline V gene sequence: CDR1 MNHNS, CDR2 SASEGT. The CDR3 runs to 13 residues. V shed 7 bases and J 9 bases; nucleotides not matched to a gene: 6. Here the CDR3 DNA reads TGTGCCAGCACCCAGGGGGTATCTTCACCCCTCCACTTT. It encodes CASTQGVSSPLHF.

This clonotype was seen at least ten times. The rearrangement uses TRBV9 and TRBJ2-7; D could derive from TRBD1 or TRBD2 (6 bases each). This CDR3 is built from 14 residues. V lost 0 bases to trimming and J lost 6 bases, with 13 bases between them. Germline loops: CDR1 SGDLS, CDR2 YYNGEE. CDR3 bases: TGTGCCAGCAGCGTAGGGGCCGGGGGCCTCGAGCAGTACTTC. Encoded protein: CASSVGAGGLEQYF. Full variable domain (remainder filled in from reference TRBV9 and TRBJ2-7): DSGVTQTPKHLITATGQRVTLRCSPRSGDLSVYWYQQSLDQGLQFLIQYYNGEERAKGNILERFSAQQFPDLHSELNLSSLELGDSALYFCASSVGAGGLEQYFGPGTRLTVT.